The clone carrying this T cell receptor beta chain was seen at least ten times. The CDR3 runs 17 residues. From germline, CDR1 is MDHEN and CDR2 SYDVKM. J was trimmed by 0 bases and V by 4 bases; bases with no gene match: 10. These data belong to a study of T cells in Graves' hyperthyroidism and ophthalmopathy. RNA transcripts provided the source from which TCR beta CDR3 regions were amplified. The HTBI primer set was used in a first-round RT-PCR of the TCR CDR3. Each CDR3 protein is one row after TCRdb ran MiXCR on the multiplex PCR reads. Among about 320,000 distinct CDR3 sequences listed, around 17% were seen once.

V is TRBV28 and J is TRBJ1-1; 8 bases line up with TRBD1. The receptor comes from a man in his thirties or forties with Graves' hyperthyroidism. Sequencing input: blood. The CDR3 nucleotides read TGTGCCAGCAGTTCCCCCCGACAGGGGTTGATGAACACTGAAGCTTTCTTT. Its translation: CASSSPRQGLMNTEAFF.